This TCR beta chain was observed in a study of T cell responses to AZD1222 COVID-19 vaccine. CDR1 and CDR2 from the germline V gene are MDHEN and SYDVKM. V was pared by 4 bases and J by 4 bases, with 7 bases of the junction left unmatched. This CDR3 comprises 15 residues. Using immunoSEQ multiplex PCR, the repertoire was profiled, and TCRdb retains in-frame clones only, with some absent. Seen here are approximately 180,000 clones, approximately 90% observed once, and the top ten hold roughly 4.3%. Study results and limitations: Nearly half of spike-specific TCRs reportedly target variant regions that are unmutated in the B.1.351 and B.1.1.7 variants. The donor group comprised mostly white British people and more females; the analysis possibly underestimated clonal diversity. Distributed over spike, vaccine-associated CD4 TCRs predominated at 160-218 and 743-854.

In regard to this clone: Its antigen remains unknown.

The clonotype originates from an adult who received the MenACWY meningococcal vaccine as a control. The chain joins TRBV28 to TRBJ2-3, with 8 bases aligning to TRBD1. The sequenced sample was peripheral blood, obtained 28 days after the second dose of the MenACWY control vaccine. CDR3 protein: CASSSGQGPSDTQYF. The CDR3 DNA reads TGTGCCAGCAGTTCCGGACAGGGTCCGTCAGATACGCAGTATTTT.